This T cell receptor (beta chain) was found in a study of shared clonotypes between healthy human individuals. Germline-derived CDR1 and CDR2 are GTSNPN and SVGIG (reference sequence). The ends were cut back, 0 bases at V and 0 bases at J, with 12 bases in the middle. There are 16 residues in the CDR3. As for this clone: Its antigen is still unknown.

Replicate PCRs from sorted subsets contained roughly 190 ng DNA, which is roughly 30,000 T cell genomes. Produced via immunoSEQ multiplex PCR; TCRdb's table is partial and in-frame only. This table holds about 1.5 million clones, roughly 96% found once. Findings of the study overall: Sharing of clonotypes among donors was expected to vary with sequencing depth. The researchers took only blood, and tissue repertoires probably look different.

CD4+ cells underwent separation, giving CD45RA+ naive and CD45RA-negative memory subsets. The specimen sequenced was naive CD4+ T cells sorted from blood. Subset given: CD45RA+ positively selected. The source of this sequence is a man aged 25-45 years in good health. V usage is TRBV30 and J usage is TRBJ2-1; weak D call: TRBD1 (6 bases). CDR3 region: CAWSVPGESSYNEQFF. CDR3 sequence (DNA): TGTGCCTGGAGTGTACCAGGGGAGAGCTCCTACAATGAGCAGTTCTTC. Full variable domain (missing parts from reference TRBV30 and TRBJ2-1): SQTIHQWPATLVQPVGSPLSLECTVEGTSNPNLYWYRQAAGRGLQLLFYSVGIGQISSEVPQNLSASRPQDRQFILSSKKLLLSDSGFYLCAWSVPGESSYNEQFFGPGTRLTVL.